This T cell receptor beta chain was sequenced during a study of cytomegalovirus exposure and HLA in healthy donors. At the level of the study: About 200 million T cells yielded some 120 million unique TCR beta sequences in earlier analysis.

A remark on this clone: Its antigen is undetermined.

Study observations and caveats: Looking again later, the authors saw that most CMV-associated TCR beta chains seemed HLA-restricted. The study flagged fewer than 200 TCR beta chains as cytomegalovirus-associated. Another analysis was done later, and it associated 15,000 or so TCR beta sequences with HLA alleles at 0.05 false discovery rate.

PCR primers comprised 60 Vbeta and 13 Jbeta primers. Using immunoSEQ multiplex PCR, the repertoire was profiled, and TCRdb retains in-frame clones only, with some absent. The repertoire holds about 98,000 clones, with more than 75% as singletons. The V end lost 2 bases, the J end lost 1 base, and 13 bases lay between the germline ends. CDR3 length: 15 amino acids. The germline CDR1 and CDR2 sequences are SGDLS and YYNGEE. The V call is TRBV9, the J call TRBJ2-7, with D tentatively TRBD2 (6 bases). The sample taken for sequencing was PBMCs. The sequence was collected from a human donor in good health. The CDR3 region is CASSVGGDRSYEQYF. The CDR3 region has the DNA TGTGCCAGCAGCGTCGGCGGGGATAGATCCTACGAGCAGTACTTC.